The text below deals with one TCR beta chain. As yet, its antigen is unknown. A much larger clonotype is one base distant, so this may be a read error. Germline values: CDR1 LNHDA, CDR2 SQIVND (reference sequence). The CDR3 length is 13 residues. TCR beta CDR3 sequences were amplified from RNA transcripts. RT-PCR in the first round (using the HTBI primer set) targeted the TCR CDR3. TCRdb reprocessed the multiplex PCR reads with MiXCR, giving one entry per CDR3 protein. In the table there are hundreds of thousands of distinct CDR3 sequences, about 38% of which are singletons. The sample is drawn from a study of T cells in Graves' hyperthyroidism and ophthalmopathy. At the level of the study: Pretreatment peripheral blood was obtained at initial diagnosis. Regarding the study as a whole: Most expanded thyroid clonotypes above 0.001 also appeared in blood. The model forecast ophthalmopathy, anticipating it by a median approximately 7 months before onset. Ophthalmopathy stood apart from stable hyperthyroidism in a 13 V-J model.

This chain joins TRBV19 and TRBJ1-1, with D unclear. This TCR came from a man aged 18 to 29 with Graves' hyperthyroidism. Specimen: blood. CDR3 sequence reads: CASSNYGNTGAFF. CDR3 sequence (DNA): TGTGCCAGTAGCAATTACGGTAACACTGGAGCTTTCTTT.